The 25 T cell receptor beta chains below were found in one sample sequenced in a study of metastatic and nonmetastatic thyroid tumors. Using MiXCR, TCRdb re-called clones from the PCR reads. The top ten hold 9.5% to 15% of the sample, which has roughly 72,000 clones, less than 20% seen once. Each patient went into thyroid surgery without having received any treatment. Sequenced sample: blood. All receptors derive from a female donor with papillary thyroid cancer or a benign thyroid nodule (not recorded which). Some clones in this sample may be carry-over from other donors' samples.

Sample share makes this clone medium-sized. The chain links TRBV27 to TRBJ1-6, with D maybe TRBD1 (6 bases). V was clipped by 5 bases and J by 7 bases, with 15 bases between them. Looked up from germline, CDR1 is MNHEY and CDR2 is SMNVEV (reference sequence). This CDR3 comprises 15 residues. This chain's CDR3 is CASSPLDRNNSPLHF. In nucleotides, the CDR3 is TGTGCCAGCAGTCCACTGGACAGAAACAATTCACCCCTCCACTTT.

This clone was observed many times. This rearrangement joins TRBV6-1 to TRBJ2-5; no clear D gene. The V and J ends lost 1 base and 5 bases respectively, with 17 bases between them. CDR1 is MNHNS and CDR2 is SASEGT in the germline V gene. CDR3 length: 16 residues. The CDR3: CASSEGWRQSHETQYF. CDR3 coding DNA: TGTGCCAGCAGTGAAGGCTGGCGGCAAAGCCACGAGACCCAGTACTTC.

This clone was counted at least ten times. This chain connects TRBV19 to TRBJ1-1; no reliable D call. Looked up from germline, CDR1 is LNHDA and CDR2 is SQIVND (reference sequence). Trimming cost V 1 base and J 0 bases, with 9 bases left between them. The CDR3 has 15 amino acids. The DNA of the CDR3 is TGTGCCAGTAGTATAGCTGGTGATATGAACACTGAAGCTTTCTTT. Translating it yields CASSIAGDMNTEAFF.

This clone was seen at least ten times. The chain has TRBV28 and TRBJ1-2; D perhaps matches TRBD1 (6 bases). V was trimmed by 4 bases and J by 13 bases, leaving 19 bases between them. The CDR3 consists of 13 residues. The germline CDR1 and CDR2 sequences are MDHEN and SYDVKM. DNA for the CDR3: TGTGCCAGCAGTTCCGGGACACCCCGTGGGGGCACCTTC. The encoded protein is CASSSGTPRGGTF.

In regard to this clone: One end of the junction fails to match germline, which may point to a read error. The chain is built from TRBV9 and TRBJ2-2; 10 bases are a match to TRBD2. Looked up from germline, CDR1 is SGDLS and CDR2 is YYNGEE. CDR3 length: 16 residues. The CDR3: CASSVTLAGAFGELLF. The CDR3 nucleotides are TGTGCCAGCAGCGTAACCCTAGCGGGGGCCTTCGGGGAGCTGCTTTTT.

This clone showed up many times. CDR3 loop: CASSLEGIGTEAFF. DNA for the CDR3: TGTGCCAGCAGCTTGGAGGGGATAGGCACTGAAGCTTTCTTT. This chain uses TRBV11-3 with TRBJ1-1; tentative D call: TRBD1 (5 bases). The CDR3 totals 14 residues. Germline V gives CDR1 SGHNT, CDR2 YENEEA. Trimming stripped 3 bases from V and 4 bases from J, with 12 bases between.

This clone appeared many times. V usage is TRBV9 and J usage is TRBJ1-4; D is undetermined. CDR3 size: 13 residues. The germline V gene encodes CDR1 SGDLS and CDR2 YYNGEE. V lost 0 bases and J 6 bases, leaving 6 bases between the germline ends. This chain's CDR3 is CASSVGPDEKLFF. CDR3 nucleotides: TGTGCCAGCAGCGTAGGGCCAGATGAAAAACTGTTTTTT.

This clone occurred many times. The rearrangement uses TRBV6-1 and TRBJ2-7; D could derive from TRBD1 or TRBD2 (5 bases each). The CDR3 contains 15 residues. The V gene's germline CDR1 is MNHNS and CDR2 SASEGT. Trimming took off 0 bases at V and 0 bases at J, with 9 bases between the two ends. For the CDR3, the DNA is TGTGCCAGCAGTGAAGCGGGGGATTCCTCCTACGAGCAGTACTTC. Translated: CASSEAGDSSYEQYF.

Many counts were recorded for this clone. The J gene is TRBJ2-7, the V gene TRBV20-1, with TRBD1 identical over 10 bases. The J segment lost 2 bases and the V segment lost 6 bases, leaving 10 bases of the junction unmatched. Germline V gene lookup returns CDR1 DFQATT and CDR2 SNEGSKA (reference sequence). The CDR3 loop spans 15 amino acids. The CDR3 sequence is CSAPPGGTGAYEQYF. CDR3 bases: TGCAGTGCGCCCCCGGGGGGGACAGGGGCCTACGAGCAGTACTTC.

Comment on this clone: This may be a read error, as it is one base from a much larger clone. The sample holds other DNA sequences that translate to the same CDR3. This chain uses TRBV20-1 with TRBJ2-5; 7 bases fit TRBD2. The CDR3 extends over 16 amino acids. Germline V lookup: CDR1 DFQATT, CDR2 SNEGSKA (reference sequence). The CDR3 region has the DNA TGCAGTGCGGCGGAGGCTTTAGCGGGTTACCAGGAGACCCAGTACTTC. The encoded protein is CSAAEALAGYQETQYF.

This clone was observed a few times. The rearrangement uses TRBV12-3 or TRBV12-4 and TRBJ1-1; D is possibly TRBD1 (5 bases). The CDR3 has 14 amino acids. Deletions cut 7 bases from V and 8 bases from J, with 20 bases between. This CDR3 reads CASNSLDSGREAFF. CDR3 in DNA: TGTGCCAGCAACAGTTTAGATTCAGGGAGGGAAGCTTTCTTT.

This clone was seen many times. The chain carries TRBV6-1 and TRBJ1-2, with 8 nucleotides matching TRBD1. Trimming removed 8 bases from V and 8 bases from J; junction bases left unmatched: 7. The CDR3 has 12 residues. Germline CDR1 MNHNS, CDR2 SASEGT. This CDR3 reads CASALTGGGYTF. The CDR3 region has the DNA TGTGCCAGCGCCCTCACAGGGGGAGGCTACACCTTC.

The chain has TRBV20-1 and TRBJ1-1; TRBD1 is a possible D gene (5 bases). Germline CDR1 DFQATT, CDR2 SNEGSKA (reference sequence). The V end was cut by 0 bases, the J end by 2 bases, with 16 bases between. The length of the CDR3 is 16 residues. The CDR3 sequence: CSARDPLAGRNTEAFF. The CDR3 nucleotides read TGCAGTGCTAGAGACCCCCTGGCAGGGCGAAACACTGAAGCTTTCTTT.

V is TRBV30 and J is TRBJ2-3; D is perhaps TRBD1 (5 bases). The V end lost 4 bases, the J end lost 5 bases, and 16 bases lay between the germline ends. Per germline, CDR1 GTSNPN and CDR2 SVGIG (reference sequence). The CDR3 is 14 amino acids. The CDR3 spells CAWTAGSLVDTQYF. CDR3 DNA: TGTGCCTGGACGGCAGGGTCCTTAGTAGATACGCAGTATTTT.

In this sample, this clone turned up many times. This chain links TRBV9 with TRBJ2-2; perhaps TRBD1 as D (6 bases). Germline CDR1 reads SGDLS; CDR2 reads YYNGEE. V lost 4 bases, J lost 4 bases, and 20 bases lay in between. The CDR3 has 17 residues. The CDR3 is CASSPSLAGAFTGELFF. CDR3 coding DNA: TGTGCCAGCAGCCCCAGTTTGGCAGGGGCGTTCACCGGGGAGCTGTTTTTT. The full variable domain, its missing parts supplied by reference TRBV9 and TRBJ2-2, is DSGVTQTPKHLITATGQRVTLRCSPRSGDLSVYWYQQSLDQGLQFLIQYYNGEERAKGNILERFSAQQFPDLHSELNLSSLELGDSALYFCASSPSLAGAFTGELFFGEGSRLTVL.

This clone was seen repeatedly, ten times or more. The genes are TRBV24-1 and TRBJ2-1; 10 nucleotides line up with TRBD1. The V gene end was trimmed by 3 bases and the J gene end by 7 bases; junction bases not matched to a gene: 2. The CDR3 length is 14 residues. Per germline, CDR1 KGHDR and CDR2 SFDVKD. CDR3 bases: TGTGCCACCAGTGATCGGACAGGGGGAAATGAGCAGTTCTTC. It is translated as CATSDRTGGNEQFF.

Many counts were recorded for this clone. The gene calls are TRBV30 and TRBJ2-5; D may be TRBD1 (5 bases). Trimming stripped 0 bases from V and 4 bases from J, with 24 bases between. The germline CDR1 and CDR2 sequences are GTSNPN and SVGIG (reference sequence). This CDR3 is built from 18 residues. The CDR3 here is CAWSVLPSDSRFGETQYF. CDR3 bases: TGTGCCTGGAGTGTACTCCCCTCCGACAGTCGATTTGGAGAGACCCAGTACTTC.

This clone was found many times. The rearrangement links TRBV6-1 to TRBJ1-4, with 9 bases lining up with TRBD1. The germline gives CDR1 MNHNS, CDR2 SASEGT. V gave up 0 bases and J gave up 7 bases; unmatched junction bases: 3. This CDR3 has 15 amino acids. The CDR3 spells CASSEAGTGSEKLFF. The CDR3 DNA reads as TGTGCCAGCAGTGAAGCGGGGACAGGGTCTGAAAAACTGTTTTTT.

This clone was counted ten times or more. The chain joins TRBV30 to TRBJ2-1; weak D call: TRBD2 (6 bases). Germline lookup yields CDR1 GTSNPN and CDR2 SVGIG (reference sequence). With 3 bases removed from V and 7 bases from J, the gap between germline ends came to 16 bases. There are 14 residues in the CDR3. DNA of the CDR3: TGTGCCTGGAGCGCGGGACTCTCGACTAATGAGCAGTTCTTC. Protein: CAWSAGLSTNEQFF.

This clone has a count of ten or more. The rearrangement links TRBV7-9 to TRBJ1-4, with D unresolved. The CDR3 extends over 12 amino acids. Germline V gene lookup returns CDR1 SEHNR and CDR2 FQNEAQ (reference sequence). V was pared by 3 bases and J by 8 bases, with 7 bases between. DNA of the CDR3: TGTGCCAGCAGCTTTTTAGGAGAAAAACTGTTTTTT. It is translated as CASSFLGEKLFF.

This clone has just a few counts. The rearrangement uses TRBV6-1 and TRBJ2-3; 8 bases fit TRBD2. With V trimmed by 5 bases and J by 1 base, 8 bases remained unmatched. The CDR3 is 16 amino acids. Germline assignment: CDR1 MNHNS and CDR2 SASEGT. In DNA form, the CDR3 reads TGTGCCAGCAGTTTCAGCCTGACTAGCGGCACAGATACGCAGTATTTT. Its translation: CASSFSLTSGTDTQYF.

This clone was counted many times. V gene TRBV30 combines with J gene TRBJ2-7; D is undetermined. With 5 bases removed from V and 3 bases from J, the gap between germline ends came to 20 bases. The CDR3 has 15 residues. Germline V gene data show CDR1 as GTSNPN and CDR2 as SVGIG (reference sequence). CDR3 nucleotide sequence: TGTGCCTGGGTGTTAAGTGCCTACCCTCTCTACGAGCAGTACTTC. Its translation: CAWVLSAYPLYEQYF.

This clone showed up many times. This chain's CDR3 is CASSLFREEQETQYF. The DNA of the CDR3 is TGTGCCAGCAGTTTATTTCGTGAGGAACAAGAGACCCAGTACTTC. This sequence joins TRBV28 and TRBJ2-5; D is ambiguous. In germline, CDR1 is MDHEN, CDR2 SYDVKM. V was cut by 1 base and J by 2 bases, with 11 bases left in between. This CDR3 region has 15 residues.

At least ten counts were recorded for this clone. The V and J genes are TRBV11-3 and TRBJ2-7; 8 bases line up with TRBD1. The germline gives CDR1 SGHNT, CDR2 YENEEA. The CDR3 is 15 residues long. With V trimmed by 5 bases and J by 2 bases, 8 bases remained unmatched. In DNA form, the CDR3 reads TGTGCCAGCAGCGCCCGGACAGGGACTGCCTACGAGCAGTACTTC. Its protein product is CASSARTGTAYEQYF.

The chain is built from TRBV7-9 and TRBJ2-2; D possibly uses TRBD1 or TRBD2 (5 bases each). The V gene's germline CDR1 is SEHNR and CDR2 FQNEAQ (reference sequence). The CDR3 runs to 15 residues. Trimming shortened V by 5 bases and J by 7 bases, and 17 bases separated the two germline ends. CDR3 coding DNA: TGTGCCAGCAGCCTTGGGACCACAGTAGGCGGGGAGCTGTTTTTT. It encodes CASSLGTTVGGELFF.